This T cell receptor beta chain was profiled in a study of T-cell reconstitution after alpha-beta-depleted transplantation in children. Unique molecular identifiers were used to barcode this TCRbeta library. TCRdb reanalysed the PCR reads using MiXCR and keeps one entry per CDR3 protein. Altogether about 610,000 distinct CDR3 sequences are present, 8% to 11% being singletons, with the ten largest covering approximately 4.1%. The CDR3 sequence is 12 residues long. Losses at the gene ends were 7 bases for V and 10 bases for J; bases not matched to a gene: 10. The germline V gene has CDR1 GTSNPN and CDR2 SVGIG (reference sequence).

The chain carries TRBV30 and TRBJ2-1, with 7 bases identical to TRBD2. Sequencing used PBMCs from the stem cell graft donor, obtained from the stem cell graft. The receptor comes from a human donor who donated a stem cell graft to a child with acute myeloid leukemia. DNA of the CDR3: TGTGCCTCCAAGCGGGAATCTGGCGAGCAGTTCTTC. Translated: CASKRESGEQFF.